Below, 10 T cell receptor beta chains from the same sample are listed, as sequenced in a study of Graves' ophthalmopathy and Graves' hyperthyroidism. TCR beta CDR3 regions were amplified from RNA transcripts. An initial RT-PCR round employing HTBI primers preceded a second-round multiplex PCR. Each CDR3 protein is one row after TCRdb ran MiXCR on the multiplex PCR reads. The sample shows hundreds of thousands of distinct CDR3 sequences, approximately 21% of them seen only once. Sequenced sample: peripheral blood. The source of these receptors is a young woman with stable Graves' hyperthyroidism. Some clones in this sample may be carry-over from other donors' samples.

This clonotype has a count of ten or more. The chain combines TRBV20-1 with TRBJ2-5; D possibly corresponds to TRBD2 (5 bases). CDR1 is DFQATT and CDR2 is SNEGSKA in the germline V gene (reference sequence). The CDR3 is 13 residues long. V lost 5 bases to trimming and J lost 7 bases, with 17 bases between them. CDR3 nucleotides: TGCAGTGCTCGACTGACCGGGGTGGGGACCCAGTACTTC. It codes for CSARLTGVGTQYF.

This clonotype appeared a few times. The chain carries TRBV30 and TRBJ1-1; D uncertain. V was pared by 3 bases and J by 4 bases, with 12 bases between. Germline CDR1 is GTSNPN and CDR2 is SVGIG (reference sequence). This CDR3 spans 13 amino acids. In DNA, the CDR3 is TGTGCCTGGAGAGGAGGGTTTGGCACTGAAGCTTTCTTT. This gives the protein CAWRGGFGTEAFF. The entire variable domain, with the rest obtained from reference TRBV30 and TRBJ1-1, is as follows: SQTIHQWPATLVQPVGSPLSLECTVEGTSNPNLYWYRQAAGRGLQLLFYSVGIGQISSEVPQNLSASRPQDRQFILSSKKLLLSDSGFYLCAWRGGFGTEAFFGQGTRLTVV.

This clonotype was observed at least ten times. The rearrangement links TRBV6-2 or TRBV6-3 to TRBJ2-2; 9 bases are a match to TRBD2. CDR1 and CDR2 (germline): MNHEY, SVGEGT. This CDR3 is built from 13 residues. The V gene end was trimmed by 10 bases and the J gene end by 7 bases; junction bases not matched to a gene: 7. The CDR3 is CATRGAGGGELFF. The CDR3 bases are TGTGCCACGAGAGGAGCGGGGGGCGGGGAGCTGTTTTTT.

Many counts were recorded for this clonotype. V usage is TRBV5-1 and J usage is TRBJ2-7; 8 bases map to TRBD1. Germline V gene lookup returns CDR1 SGHRS and CDR2 YFSETQ. Germline trimming cut 1 base from V and 3 bases from J; bases unmatched to any gene: 9. The CDR3 consists of 16 residues. CDR3 sequence (DNA): TGCGCCAGCAGCTTGATCGGCAGGGGGCCTTTCTACGAGCAGTACTTC. It translates to CASSLIGRGPFYEQYF.

V and J are TRBV14 and TRBJ1-6, with no clear D. Germline values: CDR1 SGHDN, CDR2 FVKESK. V was shortened by 4 bases and J by 7 bases, with 8 bases between the two germline ends. CDR3 length: 13 residues. Here the CDR3 DNA reads TGTGCCAGCAGCCCTAACGGCAATTCACCCCTCCACTTT. This gives the protein CASSPNGNSPLHF.

The chain combines TRBV18 with TRBJ1-1, with D unresolved. The CDR3 runs to 13 residues. The V gene's germline CDR1 is KGHSH and CDR2 LQKENI. V was cut by 8 bases and J by 0 bases, with 10 bases left in between. The CDR3 reads CASEDSVNTEAFF. CDR3 bases: TGTGCCAGCGAGGATTCAGTGAACACTGAAGCTTTCTTT.

In its sample, this clonotype was seen a few times. The chain recombines TRBV5-1 with TRBJ2-2; 8 positions agree with TRBD1. Germline V CDR1 and CDR2: SGHRS, YFSETQ. The trim removed 4 bases at V and 3 bases at J, leaving 5 bases unmatched. The CDR3 has 15 residues. CDR3 coding DNA: TGCGCCAGCAGCAGGACAGGGTGGGACACCGGGGAGCTGTTTTTT. Its translation: CASSRTGWDTGELFF.

This clonotype was picked up many times. CDR3 DNA sequence: TGTGCCAGCAGCCGGGCCTCGGACGAGCAGTACTTC. It translates to CASSRASDEQYF. The chain recombines TRBV7-9 with TRBJ2-7; no definite D call. With 5 bases removed from V and 5 bases from J, the gap between germline ends came to 10 bases. Per germline, CDR1 SEHNR and CDR2 FQNEAQ (reference sequence). This CDR3 contains 12 residues.

The chain combines TRBV6-1 with TRBJ2-2; D perhaps matches TRBD1 (5 bases). This CDR3 spans 13 amino acids. Germline CDR1 reads MNHNS; CDR2 reads SASEGT. The ends were cut back, 6 bases at V and 4 bases at J, with 9 bases in the middle. CDR3 residues: CASRGVRTGELFF. CDR3 in DNA: TGTGCCAGCAGAGGGGTACGCACCGGGGAGCTGTTTTTT.

This clonotype was recorded a few times. The chain joins TRBV11-3 to TRBJ1-2, with D unresolved. Deletions cut 1 base from V and 5 bases from J, with 17 bases between. The length of the CDR3 is 16 residues. Germline V lookup: CDR1 SGHNT, CDR2 YENEEA. The chain's CDR3 is CASSLGVSARVYGYTF. The CDR3 DNA reads as TGTGCCAGCAGCTTAGGAGTTTCAGCTAGGGTTTATGGCTACACCTTC.